This T cell receptor (beta chain) appears in the sequencing data of a study of human T cells and chemical hapten exposure. TCRdb re-called the RACE reads through MiXCR, storing one row per CDR3 protein. The sample has around 300,000 distinct CDR3 sequences, around 7% seen once. Germline CDR1 and CDR2: MDHEN and SYDVKM. The CDR3 is made up of 16 amino acids. The V gene lost 4 bases and the J gene lost 2 bases, with 16 bases spanning the gap. This sample's time point: pre-sensitization, week 0. The treatment was: therapeutic diphenylcyclopropenone sensitization with weekly scalp DPC. This receptor was obtained from a man younger than 35 with alopecia areata. Some clones in this sample may be carry-over from other donors' samples. The specimen comprised whole blood, sampled in connection with sensitization to the hapten diphenylcyclopropenone (DPC). The chain joins TRBV28 to TRBJ2-3, with TRBD2 as a possible D gene (6 bases). The CDR3 is CASSSTSGYLTDTQYF. The CDR3 bases are TGTGCCAGCAGTTCGACTAGTGGTTACCTCACAGATACGCAGTATTTT.